These 9 T cell receptor beta chains share one sample of origin, sequenced in a study of blood T cell repertoires in COVID-19. The protocol was immunoSEQ multiplex PCR, while the TCRdb copy is restricted to in-frame clones and leaves out a portion. The repertoire holds roughly 130,000 clones, with roughly four fifths as singletons. The sequenced sample consisted of peripheral blood. These receptors came from a man in his forties with active or convalescent COVID-19.

This chain uses TRBV2 with TRBJ2-7; 8 bases match TRBD1. The CDR3 length is 12 residues. Germline trimming cut 6 bases from V and 3 bases from J; bases unmatched to any gene: 1. CDR1 and CDR2 from the germline V gene are SNHLY and FYNNEI. The CDR3 loop is CASRQGVYEQYF. The CDR3 DNA reads as TGTGCCAGCAGACAGGGGGTCTACGAGCAGTACTTC.

V is TRBV2 and J is TRBJ1-4; 8 positions agree with TRBD1. With 6 bases clipped from V and 5 bases from J, the junction kept 8 bases outside the gene matches. Germline lookup yields CDR1 SNHLY and CDR2 FYNNEI. The CDR3 is made up of 15 amino acids. The CDR3, as DNA: TGTGCCAGCAGAGAACAGGGGGGCATAAATGAAAAACTGTTTTTT. It specifies CASREQGGINEKLFF.

This clone was observed once. The chain's CDR3 is CASSQGPGGTGELFF. CDR3 nucleotides: TGTGCCAGCAGCCAGGGACCGGGGGGCACCGGGGAGCTGTTTTTT. The chain couples TRBV3-1 (or the pseudogene TRBV3-2) to TRBJ2-2; 7 bases match TRBD2. CDR1 is LGHDT and CDR2 is YNNKEL in the germline V gene (reference sequence). There are 15 residues in the CDR3. Germline trimming cut 3 bases from V and 4 bases from J; bases unmatched to any gene: 5.

The rearrangement links TRBV5-1 to TRBJ2-7; no definite D call. This CDR3 has 12 residues. Trimming took off 4 bases at V and 0 bases at J, with 5 bases between the two ends. Germline V gives CDR1 SGHRS, CDR2 YFSETQ. CDR3 DNA sequence: TGCGCCAGCAGCCACAGCTCCTACGAGCAGTACTTC. Its translation is CASSHSSYEQYF.

CDR3 nucleotide sequence: TGCGCCAGCAGTGAGTTTAGCGGGGGAGAGACCCAGTACTTC. Translated, it gives CASSEFSGGETQYF. The J gene is TRBJ2-5, the V gene TRBV10-1; 9 bases are shared with TRBD2. Trimming removed 1 base from V and 4 bases from J; junction bases left unmatched: 1. The germline V gene encodes CDR1 WNHNN and CDR2 SYGVQD (reference sequence). The CDR3 loop spans 14 amino acids.

This clone was seen only a few times. The rearrangement joins TRBV7-2 to TRBJ2-7, with 8 bases lining up with TRBD2. Trimming cost V 2 bases and J 4 bases; bases outside gene matches: 7. This CDR3 comprises 15 residues. The germline V gene has CDR1 SGHTA and CDR2 FQGNSA. The chain's CDR3 is CASSLSRGARYEQYF. CDR3 in DNA: TGTGCCAGCAGCTTATCGCGGGGGGCGAGATACGAGCAGTACTTC. The whole variable domain, remainder taken from reference TRBV7-2 and TRBJ2-7, is GAGVSQSPSNKVTEKGKDVELRCDPISGHTALYWYRQSLGQGLEFLIYFQGNSAPDKSGLPSDRFSAERTGGSVSTLTIQRTQQEDSAVYLCASSLSRGARYEQYFGPGTRLTVT.

This clone appeared once. This chain links TRBV4-1 with TRBJ2-1; the match to TRBD2 covers 9 bases. This CDR3 region has 19 residues. Trimming removed 0 bases from V and 0 bases from J; junction bases left unmatched: 9. The V gene's germline CDR1 is MGHRA and CDR2 YSYEKL. CDR3: CASSQDPAGGQSSYNEQFF. The CDR3 DNA reads as TGCGCCAGCAGCCAAGATCCAGCGGGGGGCCAGAGCTCCTACAATGAGCAGTTCTTC.

The rearrangement uses TRBV5-1 and TRBJ1-4; TRBD1 matches 8 bases. CDR1 is SGHRS and CDR2 is YFSETQ in the germline V gene. This CDR3 is 15 amino acids long. Unmatched junction bases numbered 5, after V lost 3 bases and J lost 4 bases. For the CDR3, the DNA is TGCGCCAGCAGCTCCGGACAGGGAGATAATGAAAAACTGTTTTTT. This sequence encodes CASSSGQGDNEKLFF. Full variable domain (outside the CDR3, taken from reference TRBV5-1 and TRBJ1-4): KAGVTQTPRYLIKTRGQQVTLSCSPISGHRSVSWYQQTPGQGLQFLFEYFSETQRNKGNFPGRFSGRQFSNSRSEMNVSTLELGDSALYLCASSSGQGDNEKLFFGSGTQLSVL.

This clone was counted only a few times. V usage is TRBV6-5 and J usage is TRBJ2-7; 7 nucleotides match TRBD1. The germline V gene has CDR1 MNHEY and CDR2 SVGAGI. This CDR3 is built from 14 residues. J lost 2 bases, V lost 5 bases, and 6 bases had no gene match. Written as DNA, the CDR3 is TGTGCCAGCAGTCCCCAGACAGGGCCCTACGAGCAGTACTTC. Translated: CASSPQTGPYEQYF.